Listed below are T cell receptor beta chains from one sample, sequenced in a study of cytomegalovirus exposure and HLA in healthy donors. Sequenced by immunoSEQ multiplex PCR; TCRdb stores in-frame clones only, minus some. Its clone listing holds under 200,000 clones. Sequencing was performed on PBMCs. The receptors were sampled from a man aged 25-45 years in good health and CMV-seronegative. Both conserved end residues are part of each CDR3. The D gene is left open where the match is weak.

v_gene: TRBV19; j_gene: TRBJ1-1; d_gene: NA; CDR3nt: TGTGCCAGTAGTATTAATAGAAACACTGAAGCTTTCTTT; CDR3aa: CASSINRNTEAFF
v_gene: TRBV5-6; j_gene: TRBJ2-2; d_gene: TRBD1; CDR3nt: TGTGCCAGCAGCTTGGAACCGGGACAGGGGGACGGGGAGCTGTTCTTT; CDR3aa: CASSLEPGQGDGELFF
v_gene: TRBV11-3; j_gene: TRBJ1-1; d_gene: NA; CDR3nt: TGTGCCAGCAGCTTAAGGGGTGGGGACACTGAAGCTTTCTTT; CDR3aa: CASSLRGGDTEAFF
v_gene: TRBV4-1; j_gene: TRBJ1-1; d_gene: NA; CDR3nt: TGCGCCAGCAGCCCCGAGGCAGGGCAGATTGAAGCTTTCTTT; CDR3aa: CASSPEAGQIEAFF
v_gene: TRBV7-9; j_gene: TRBJ2-7; d_gene: NA; CDR3nt: TGTGCCAGCAGCTATGCACTAGGATCCTACGAGCAGTACTTC; CDR3aa: CASSYALGSYEQYF
v_gene: TRBV14; j_gene: TRBJ1-2; d_gene: NA; CDR3nt: TGTGCCAGCAGCCGGGCCTCCTTTAACTATGGCTACACCTTC; CDR3aa: CASSRASFNYGYTF
v_gene: TRBV7-2; j_gene: TRBJ1-2; d_gene: TRBD1; CDR3nt: TGTGCCAGCAGCTTATGGGTCAGGGGGCCGGTTTCTGGCTACACCTTC; CDR3aa: CASSLWVRGPVSGYTF
v_gene: TRBV5-6; j_gene: TRBJ1-2; d_gene: NA; CDR3nt: TGTGCCAGCAGCCCCGACAGGAACTATGGCTACACCTTC; CDR3aa: CASSPDRNYGYTF
v_gene: TRBV4-3; j_gene: TRBJ2-3; d_gene: TRBD2; CDR3nt: TGCGCCAGCAGCAAAGATCTAACGGGAGGAGATACGCAGTATTTT; CDR3aa: CASSKDLTGGDTQYF
v_gene: TRBV5-8; j_gene: TRBJ1-5; d_gene: NA; CDR3nt: TGTGCCAGCAGCTTAAAACGGGGGGCGAAACAGCCCCAGCATTTT; CDR3aa: CASSLKRGAKQPQHF
v_gene: TRBV5-1; j_gene: TRBJ1-4; d_gene: TRBD1; CDR3nt: TGCGCCAGCAGCCCCGACAGGGGTCGAAATGAAAAACTGTTTTTT; CDR3aa: CASSPDRGRNEKLFF
v_gene: TRBV5-1; j_gene: TRBJ2-7; d_gene: NA; CDR3nt: TGCGCCAGCAGCTTGTACCGGTCTTTAGAGCAGTACTTC; CDR3aa: CASSLYRSLEQYF
v_gene: TRBV11-1; j_gene: TRBJ2-6; d_gene: TRBD1; CDR3nt: TGTGCCAGCAGCTATACAGGGGGCGCTTCTGGGGCCAACGTCCTGACTTTC; CDR3aa: CASSYTGGASGANVLTF
v_gene: TRBV6-1; j_gene: TRBJ2-7; d_gene: TRBD2; CDR3nt: TGTGCCAGCAGTGAATTTAATCTAGCGGGGTCCTACGAGCAGTACTTC; CDR3aa: CASSEFNLAGSYEQYF
v_gene: TRBV13; j_gene: TRBJ2-7; d_gene: TRBD2; CDR3nt: TGTGCCAGCAGCCGACGGACTAGCGGGAGTTACGAGCAGTACTTC; CDR3aa: CASSRRTSGSYEQYF
v_gene: TRBV5-4; j_gene: TRBJ2-1; d_gene: TRBD2; CDR3nt: TGTGCCAGCAGAGGGTCGGGGGGAGACAACAATGAGCAGTTCTTC; CDR3aa: CASRGSGGDNNEQFF
v_gene: TRBV30; j_gene: TRBJ2-7; d_gene: NA; CDR3nt: TGTGCCTGGAGCGATGCCTTGGGGCCATCCTACGAGCAGTACTTC; CDR3aa: CAWSDALGPSYEQYF
v_gene: TRBV5-1; j_gene: TRBJ2-7; d_gene: TRBD1; CDR3nt: TGCGCCAGCAGCTTGACCGGGACAGGATACTACGAGCAGTACTTC; CDR3aa: CASSLTGTGYYEQYF
v_gene: TRBV28; j_gene: TRBJ2-4; d_gene: TRBD2; CDR3nt: TGTGCCAGCAGTCCGGGACTAGCGGTTCGAGCCAAAAACATTCAGTACTTC; CDR3aa: CASSPGLAVRAKNIQYF
v_gene: TRBV5-4; j_gene: TRBJ1-2; d_gene: TRBD1; CDR3nt: TGTGCCAGCAGCCAGACAGGGGCCAACCGTTATGGCTACACCTTC; CDR3aa: CASSQTGANRYGYTF
v_gene: TRBV28; j_gene: TRBJ2-7; d_gene: NA; CDR3nt: TGTGCCAGCAGTTTATCACAGGGATACTACGAGCAGTACTTC; CDR3aa: CASSLSQGYYEQYF
v_gene: TRBV5-1; j_gene: TRBJ1-1; d_gene: NA; CDR3nt: TGCGCCAGCAGCTGGGGGGGGGACACTGAAGCTTTCTTT; CDR3aa: CASSWGGDTEAFF
v_gene: TRBV7-2; j_gene: TRBJ2-3; d_gene: TRBD2; CDR3nt: TGTGCCAGCAGCTTTTTCCTAGCGGGAGGGCCACCCACAGATACGCAGTATTTT; CDR3aa: CASSFFLAGGPPTDTQYF
v_gene: TRBV6-1; j_gene: TRBJ1-3; d_gene: TRBD1; CDR3nt: TGTGCCAGCAGCCAACAGGGGAGCTCTGGAAACACCATATATTTT; CDR3aa: CASSQQGSSGNTIYF
v_gene: TRBV7-3; j_gene: TRBJ2-1; d_gene: NA; CDR3nt: TGTGCCAGCAGCATTCGAGAGCAGGGTGAGCAGTTCTTC; CDR3aa: CASSIREQGEQFF
v_gene: TRBV4-3; j_gene: TRBJ2-7; d_gene: TRBD1; CDR3nt: TGCGCCAGCAGCCACCCTGCCCCGGGACAGGGGAAAAGTGTGCAGTACTTC; CDR3aa: CASSHPAPGQGKSVQYF